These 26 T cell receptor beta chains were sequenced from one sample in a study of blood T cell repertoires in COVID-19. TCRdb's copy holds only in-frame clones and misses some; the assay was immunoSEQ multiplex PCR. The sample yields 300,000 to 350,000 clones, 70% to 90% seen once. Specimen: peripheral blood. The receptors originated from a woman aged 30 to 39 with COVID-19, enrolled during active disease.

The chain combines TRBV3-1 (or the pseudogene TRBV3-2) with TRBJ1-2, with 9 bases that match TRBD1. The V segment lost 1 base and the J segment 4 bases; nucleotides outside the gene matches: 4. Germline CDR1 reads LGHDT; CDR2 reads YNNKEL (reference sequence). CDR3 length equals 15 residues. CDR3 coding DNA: TGTGCCAGCAGCCAAGGGACAGGGGAACTCTATGGCTACACCTTC. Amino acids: CASSQGTGELYGYTF.

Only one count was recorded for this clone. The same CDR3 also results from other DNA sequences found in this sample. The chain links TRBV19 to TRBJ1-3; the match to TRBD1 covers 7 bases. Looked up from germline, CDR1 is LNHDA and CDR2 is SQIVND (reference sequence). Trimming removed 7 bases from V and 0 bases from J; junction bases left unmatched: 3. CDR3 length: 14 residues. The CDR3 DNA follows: TGTGCCAGTACGGACAGGAGCTCTGGAAACACCATATATTTT. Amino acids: CASTDRSSGNTIYF. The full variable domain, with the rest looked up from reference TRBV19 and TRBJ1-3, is DGGITQSPKYLFRKEGQNVTLSCEQNLNHDAMYWYRQDPGQGLRLIYYSQIVNDFQKGDIAEGYSVSREKKESFPLTVTSAQKNPTAFYLCASTDRSSGNTIYFGEGSWLTVV.

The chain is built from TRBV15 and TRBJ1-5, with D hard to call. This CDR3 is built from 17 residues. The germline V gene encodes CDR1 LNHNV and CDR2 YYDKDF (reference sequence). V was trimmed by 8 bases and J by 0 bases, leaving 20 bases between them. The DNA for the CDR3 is TGTGCCACCGCAGAGGGCGGCCCCTTGTATAGCAATCAGCCCCAGCATTTT. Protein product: CATAEGGPLYSNQPQHF.

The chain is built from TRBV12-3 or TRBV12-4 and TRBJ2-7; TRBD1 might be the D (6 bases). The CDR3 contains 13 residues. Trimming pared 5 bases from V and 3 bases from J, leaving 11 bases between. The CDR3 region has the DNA TGTGCCAGCAGTCTCAGGGGTGGCTACGAGCAGTACTTC. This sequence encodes CASSLRGGYEQYF.

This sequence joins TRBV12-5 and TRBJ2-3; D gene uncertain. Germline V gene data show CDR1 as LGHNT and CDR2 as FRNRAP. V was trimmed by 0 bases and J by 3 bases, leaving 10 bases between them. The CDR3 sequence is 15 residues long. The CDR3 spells CASGLVRVPTDTQYF. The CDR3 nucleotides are TGTGCTAGTGGTTTGGTACGGGTCCCAACAGATACGCAGTATTTT. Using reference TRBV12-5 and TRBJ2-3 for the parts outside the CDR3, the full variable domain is DARVTQTPRHKVTEMGQEVTMRCQPILGHNTVFWYRQTMMQGLELLAYFRNRAPLDDSGMPKDRFSAEMPDATLATLKIQPSEPRDSAVYFCASGLVRVPTDTQYFGPGTRLTVL.

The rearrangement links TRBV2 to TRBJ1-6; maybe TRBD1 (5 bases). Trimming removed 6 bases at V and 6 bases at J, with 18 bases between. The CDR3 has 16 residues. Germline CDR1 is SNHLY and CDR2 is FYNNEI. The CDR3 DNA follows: TGTGCCAGCAGCCTAACGCGGGGGACTATTAATTCACCCCTCCACTTT. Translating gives CASSLTRGTINSPLHF.

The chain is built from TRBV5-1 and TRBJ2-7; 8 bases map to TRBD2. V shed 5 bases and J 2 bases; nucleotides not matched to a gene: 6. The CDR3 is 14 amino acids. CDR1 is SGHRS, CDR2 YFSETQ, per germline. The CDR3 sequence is CASRRGVLPYEQYF. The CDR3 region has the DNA TGCGCCAGCAGGCGGGGGGTACTCCCCTACGAGCAGTACTTC.

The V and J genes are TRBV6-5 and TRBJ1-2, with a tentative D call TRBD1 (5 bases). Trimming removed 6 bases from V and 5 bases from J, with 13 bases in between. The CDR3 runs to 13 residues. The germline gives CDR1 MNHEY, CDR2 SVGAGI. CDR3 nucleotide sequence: TGTGCCAGCAGATCTCCTAAGGGGTATGGCTACACCTTC. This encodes CASRSPKGYGYTF.

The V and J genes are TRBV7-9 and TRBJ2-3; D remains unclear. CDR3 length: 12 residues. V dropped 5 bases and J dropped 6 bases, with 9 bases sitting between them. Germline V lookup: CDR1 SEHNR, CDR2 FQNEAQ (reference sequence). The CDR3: CASSSPPDTQYF. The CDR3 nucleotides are TGTGCCAGCAGCAGCCCTCCGGATACGCAGTATTTT.

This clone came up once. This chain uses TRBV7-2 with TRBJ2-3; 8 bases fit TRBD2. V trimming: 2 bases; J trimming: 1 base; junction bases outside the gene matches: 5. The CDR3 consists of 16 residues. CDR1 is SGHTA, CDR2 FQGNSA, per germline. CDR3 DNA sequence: TGTGCCAGCAGCTTAAGCCCGGGGGGGGGCACAGATACGCAGTATTTT. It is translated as CASSLSPGGGTDTQYF. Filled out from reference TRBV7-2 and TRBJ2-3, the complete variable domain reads GAGVSQSPSNKVTEKGKDVELRCDPISGHTALYWYRQSLGQGLEFLIYFQGNSAPDKSGLPSDRFSAERTGGSVSTLTIQRTQQEDSAVYLCASSLSPGGGTDTQYFGPGTRLTVL.

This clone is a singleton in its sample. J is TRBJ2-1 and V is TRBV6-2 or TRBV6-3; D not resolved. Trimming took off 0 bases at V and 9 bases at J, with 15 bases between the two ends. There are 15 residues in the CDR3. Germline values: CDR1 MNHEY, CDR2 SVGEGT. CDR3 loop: CASSYSRDGRLEQFF. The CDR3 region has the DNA TGTGCCAGCAGTTACTCGAGAGACGGCCGACTTGAGCAGTTCTTC.

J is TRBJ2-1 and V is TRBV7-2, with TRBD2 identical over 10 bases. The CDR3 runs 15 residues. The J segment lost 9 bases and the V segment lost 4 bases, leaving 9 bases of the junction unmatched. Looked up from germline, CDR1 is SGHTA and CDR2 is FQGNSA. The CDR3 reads CASSSPSGGASEQFF. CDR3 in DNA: TGTGCCAGCAGCTCCCCCAGCGGGGGGGCCAGTGAGCAGTTCTTC.

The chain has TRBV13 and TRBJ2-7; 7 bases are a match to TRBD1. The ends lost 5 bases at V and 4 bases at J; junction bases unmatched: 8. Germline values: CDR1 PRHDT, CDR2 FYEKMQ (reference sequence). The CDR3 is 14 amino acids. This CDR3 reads CASSIQGEGYEQYF. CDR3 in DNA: TGTGCCAGCAGCATCCAGGGGGAAGGGTACGAGCAGTACTTC.

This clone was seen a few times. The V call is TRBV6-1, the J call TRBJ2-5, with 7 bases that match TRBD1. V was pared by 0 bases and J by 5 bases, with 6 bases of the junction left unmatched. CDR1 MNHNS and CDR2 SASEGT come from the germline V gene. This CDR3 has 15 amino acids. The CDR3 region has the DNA TGTGCCAGCAGTGAAGCTCAAAGGGGGCCGGAGACCCAGTACTTC. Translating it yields CASSEAQRGPETQYF.

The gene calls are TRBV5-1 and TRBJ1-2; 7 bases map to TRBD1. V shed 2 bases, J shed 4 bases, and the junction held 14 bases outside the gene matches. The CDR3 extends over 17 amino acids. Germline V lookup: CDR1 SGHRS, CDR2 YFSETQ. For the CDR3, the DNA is TGCGCCAGCAGCTTAAGTGGTCGGTGGGACAGTCCCTATGGCTACACCTTC. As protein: CASSLSGRWDSPYGYTF.

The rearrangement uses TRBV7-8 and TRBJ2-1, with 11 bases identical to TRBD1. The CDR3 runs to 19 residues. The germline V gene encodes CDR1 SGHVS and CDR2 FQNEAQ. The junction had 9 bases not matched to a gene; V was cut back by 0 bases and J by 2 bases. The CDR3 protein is CASSLASLGQGGTYNEQFF. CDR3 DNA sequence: TGTGCCAGCAGCTTAGCGTCCCTGGGACAGGGGGGGACCTACAATGAGCAGTTCTTC.

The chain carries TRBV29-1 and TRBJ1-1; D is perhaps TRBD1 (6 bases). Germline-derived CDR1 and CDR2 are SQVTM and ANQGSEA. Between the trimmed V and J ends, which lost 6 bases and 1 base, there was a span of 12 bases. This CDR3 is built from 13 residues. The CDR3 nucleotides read TGCAGCGTCGGCGGGGGCCCGAACACTGAAGCTTTCTTT. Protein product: CSVGGGPNTEAFF.

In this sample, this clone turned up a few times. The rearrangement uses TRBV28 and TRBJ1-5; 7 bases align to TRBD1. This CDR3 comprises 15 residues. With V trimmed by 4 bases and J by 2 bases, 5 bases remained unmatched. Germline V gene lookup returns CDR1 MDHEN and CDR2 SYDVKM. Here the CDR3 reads CASSYYRGGNQPQHF. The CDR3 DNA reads TGTGCCAGCAGTTACTACAGGGGAGGCAATCAGCCCCAGCATTTT.

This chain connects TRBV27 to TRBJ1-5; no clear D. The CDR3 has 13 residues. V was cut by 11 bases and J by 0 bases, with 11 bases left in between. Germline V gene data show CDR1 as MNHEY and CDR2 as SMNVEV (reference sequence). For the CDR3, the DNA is TGTGCCGCGGCTAAATATAGCAATCAGCCCCAGCATTTT. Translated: CAAAKYSNQPQHF.

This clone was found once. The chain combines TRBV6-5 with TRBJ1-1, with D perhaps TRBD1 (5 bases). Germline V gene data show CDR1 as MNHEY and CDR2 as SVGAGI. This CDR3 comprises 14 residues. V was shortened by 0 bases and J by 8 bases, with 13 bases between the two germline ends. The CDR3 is CASSYSRQGREAFF. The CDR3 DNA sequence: TGTGCCAGCAGTTACTCGAGGCAGGGTAGGGAAGCTTTCTTT.

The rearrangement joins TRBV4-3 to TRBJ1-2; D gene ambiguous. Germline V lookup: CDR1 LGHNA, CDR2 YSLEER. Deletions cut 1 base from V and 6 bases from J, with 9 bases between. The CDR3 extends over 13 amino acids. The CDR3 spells CASSQGLRDGYTF. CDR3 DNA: TGCGCCAGCAGCCAAGGGCTCCGGGATGGCTACACCTTC.

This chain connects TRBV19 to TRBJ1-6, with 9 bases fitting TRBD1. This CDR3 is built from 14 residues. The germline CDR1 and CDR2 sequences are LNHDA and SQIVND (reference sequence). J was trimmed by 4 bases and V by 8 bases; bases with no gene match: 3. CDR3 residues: CASAGTGYNSPLHF. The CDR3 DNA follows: TGTGCCAGTGCCGGGACAGGGTATAATTCACCCCTCCACTTT.

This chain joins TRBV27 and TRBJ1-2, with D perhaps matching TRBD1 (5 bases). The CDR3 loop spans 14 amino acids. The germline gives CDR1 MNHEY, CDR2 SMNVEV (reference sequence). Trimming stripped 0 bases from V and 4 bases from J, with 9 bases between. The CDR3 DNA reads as TGTGCCAGCAGTTTATCGGGGGGAATCTATGGCTACACCTTC. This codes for CASSLSGGIYGYTF.

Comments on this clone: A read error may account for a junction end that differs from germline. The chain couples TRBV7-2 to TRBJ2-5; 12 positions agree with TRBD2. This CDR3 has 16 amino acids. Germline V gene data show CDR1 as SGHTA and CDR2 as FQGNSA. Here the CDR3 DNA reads TGTGCCAGCAGCCTAGCGGGGGGGCTTTTTGGAGAGACCCAGTACTTC. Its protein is CASSLAGGLFGETQYF.

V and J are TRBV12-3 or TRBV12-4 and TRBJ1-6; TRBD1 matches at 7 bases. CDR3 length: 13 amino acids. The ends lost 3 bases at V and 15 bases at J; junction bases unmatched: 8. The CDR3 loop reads CASSFFDRENLHF. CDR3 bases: TGTGCCAGCAGTTTCTTCGACAGGGAGAACCTCCACTTT.

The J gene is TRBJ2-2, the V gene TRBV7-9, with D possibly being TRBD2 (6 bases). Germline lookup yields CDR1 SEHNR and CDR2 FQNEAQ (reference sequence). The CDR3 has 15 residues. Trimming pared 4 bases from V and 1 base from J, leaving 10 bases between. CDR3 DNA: TGTGCCAGCAGCTCGGGACTCCTGAACACCGGGGAGCTGTTTTTT. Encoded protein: CASSSGLLNTGELFF.